This T cell receptor (beta chain) derives from a study of spatial heterogeneity in lung cancer. In the library, each TCR cDNA molecule bore its own unique molecular identifier. TCRdb used MiXCR to reprocess the 5' RACE reads, holding one entry per CDR3 protein. The sample has 15,000 to 20,000 distinct CDR3 sequences, roughly 6% seen once. The time point here: sample taken at primary tumor resection. Samples were donated by 72 untreated early-stage non-small cell lung cancer patients. Broader study findings: Within tumors, counts of expanded alpha and beta TCRs tracked tumor mutation counts.

This clonotype was observed many times. Its cognate antigen is unknown. The germline V gene encodes CDR1 SEHNR and CDR2 FQNEAQ (reference sequence). The length of the CDR3 is 11 residues. V shed 6 bases and J shed 7 bases, with 9 bases lying between them. The gene calls are TRBV7-9 and TRBJ1-2, with D perhaps matching TRBD1 (5 bases). The sample was lung tumor tissue, taken at surgery. This TCR was recovered from a female donor with early-stage non-small cell lung cancer. For the CDR3, the DNA is TGTGCCAGCAGTTCCCAGGGTGGCTACACCTTC. It encodes CASSSQGGYTF.